The rows below give T cell receptor beta chains drawn from one sample of a study of CXCR3-negative and CXCR3-positive naive CD8 T cells. From its re-call of the 5' RACE reads, TCRdb lists each CDR3 protein once, without DNA. This listing includes approximately 62,000 distinct CDR3 sequences. Sequenced: naive CXCR3- CD8+ T cells from blood. These receptor sequences come from a human donor in good health. Some clones in this sample may be carry-over from other donors' samples. CDR3s include the opening cysteine and the closing phenylalanine or tryptophan.

>TRBJ1-1|TRBV12-3/TRBV12-4
CASSLIGSDTEAFF
>TRBJ2-1|TRBV11-3
CASSFRGRLDNEQFF
>TRBJ2-3|TRBV7-9
CASSPVGVPDTQYF
>TRBJ2-7|TRBV7-9
CASSHGDAPHEQYF
>TRBJ2-7|TRBV10-3
CAIGGYGTGLSYEQYF
>TRBJ2-3|TRBV7-7
CASSLVGADTQYF
>TRBJ2-1|TRBV7-9
CASSLPSRTGIQYNEQFF
>TRBJ2-1|TRBV6-2/TRBV6-3
CASSRVAGEYNEQFF
>TRBJ2-7|TRBV12-3/TRBV12-4
CATAGVAYEQYF
>TRBJ2-7|TRBV20-1
CSARDSSGLTGGTYEQYF
>TRBJ1-4|TRBV20-1
CSAIQGDSSNEKLFF
>TRBJ2-3|TRBV12-3/TRBV12-4
CATNAESTDTQYF
>TRBJ2-1|TRBV20-1
CSARDPRTSGSYEQYF
>TRBJ1-2|TRBV9
CASSRDSNNYGYTF
>TRBJ2-3|TRBV29-1
CSVEKTGIGTDTQYF
>TRBJ2-3|TRBV6-5
CASSDSTDRATDTQYF
>TRBJ2-3|TRBV29-1
CSATMRDRPTDTQYF
>TRBJ1-2|TRBV4-3
CTSSQDRTGGGGYGYTF
>TRBJ2-7|TRBV6-5
CASSYGGHSYEQYF
>TRBJ2-7|TRBV20-1
CSARDLATAQVPYEQYF
>TRBJ1-1|TRBV29-1
CSVGHEGTEAFF
>TRBJ2-4|TRBV7-9
CASTSIPNIQYF
>TRBJ2-7|TRBV19
CASMGISYEQYF
>TRBJ2-2|TRBV28
CASSETGMTGELFF